This T cell receptor beta chain is drawn from a study of CD8 T cells in Susac syndrome. The authors sequenced TCR beta from blood CD8+ and CD4+ T cells. Reverse transcription of roughly 0.45 to 1 ug RNA used random hexamers. An immunoSEQ multiplex PCR generated amplified TCR beta CDR3 products spanning 54 Vbeta and 13 Jbeta. One entry per CDR3 protein, called by TCRdb with MiXCR from the immunoSEQ multiplex PCR reads. The sample records 74,000 or so distinct CDR3 sequences, about 93% being singletons. The CDR3 is 14 residues long. The germline V gene encodes CDR1 DFQATT and CDR2 SNEGSKA (reference sequence). V was clipped by 2 bases and J by 4 bases, with 14 bases between them.

The origin of this receptor is a human donor with Susac syndrome. Sequencing was done on a sample of CD4+ T cells from PBMCs. This chain connects TRBV20-1 to TRBJ1-2; D gene ambiguous. Written as DNA, the CDR3 is TGCAGTGCTAGACTCCGCGGCGCGGCCTATGGCTACACCTTC. Translated: CSARLRGAAYGYTF.